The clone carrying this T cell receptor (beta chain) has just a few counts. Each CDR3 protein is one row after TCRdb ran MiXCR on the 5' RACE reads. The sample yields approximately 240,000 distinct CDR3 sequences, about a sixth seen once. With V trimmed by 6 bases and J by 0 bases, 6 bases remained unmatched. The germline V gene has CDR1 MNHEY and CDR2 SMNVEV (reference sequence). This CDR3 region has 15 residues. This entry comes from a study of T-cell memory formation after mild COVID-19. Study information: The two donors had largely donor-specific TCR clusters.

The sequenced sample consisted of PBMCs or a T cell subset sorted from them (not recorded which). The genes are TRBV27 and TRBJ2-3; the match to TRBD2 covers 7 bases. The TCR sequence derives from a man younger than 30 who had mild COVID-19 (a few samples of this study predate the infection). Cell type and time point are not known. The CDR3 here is CASRKLAISTDTQYF. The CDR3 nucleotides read TGTGCCAGCAGGAAACTAGCGATAAGCACAGATACGCAGTATTTT.